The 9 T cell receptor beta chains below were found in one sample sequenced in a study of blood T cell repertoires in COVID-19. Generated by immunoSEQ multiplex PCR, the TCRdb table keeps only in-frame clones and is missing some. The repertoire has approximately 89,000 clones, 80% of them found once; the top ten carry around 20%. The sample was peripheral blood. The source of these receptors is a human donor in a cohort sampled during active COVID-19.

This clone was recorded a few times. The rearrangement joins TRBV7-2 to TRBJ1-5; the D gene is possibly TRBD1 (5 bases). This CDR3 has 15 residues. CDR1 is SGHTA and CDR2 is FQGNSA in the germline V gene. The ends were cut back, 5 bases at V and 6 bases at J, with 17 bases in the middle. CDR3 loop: CASSVQAGSGQPQHF. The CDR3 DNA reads TGTGCCAGCAGCGTACAGGCTGGGTCTGGTCAGCCCCAGCATTTT.

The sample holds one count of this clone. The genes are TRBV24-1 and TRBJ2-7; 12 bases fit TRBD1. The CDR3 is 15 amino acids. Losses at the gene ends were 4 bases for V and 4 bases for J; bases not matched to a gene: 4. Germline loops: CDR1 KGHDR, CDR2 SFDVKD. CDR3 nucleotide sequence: TGTGCCACCAGTGACCCGGGACAGGGGGCGTACGAGCAGTACTTC. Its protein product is CATSDPGQGAYEQYF.

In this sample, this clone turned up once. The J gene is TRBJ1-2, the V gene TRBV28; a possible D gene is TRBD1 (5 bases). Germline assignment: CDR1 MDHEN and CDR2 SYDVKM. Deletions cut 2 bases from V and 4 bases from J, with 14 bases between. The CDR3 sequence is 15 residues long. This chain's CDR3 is CASSLSGGGGYGYTF. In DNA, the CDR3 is TGTGCCAGCAGTTTAAGTGGCGGGGGGGGCTATGGCTACACCTTC.

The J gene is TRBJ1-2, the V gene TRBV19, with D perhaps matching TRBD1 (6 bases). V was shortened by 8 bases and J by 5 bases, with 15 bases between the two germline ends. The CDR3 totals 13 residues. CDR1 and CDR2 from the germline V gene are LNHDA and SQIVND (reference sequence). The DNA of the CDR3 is TGTGCCAGTTCACCGACAGGAGGTTATGGCTACACCTTC. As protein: CASSPTGGYGYTF.

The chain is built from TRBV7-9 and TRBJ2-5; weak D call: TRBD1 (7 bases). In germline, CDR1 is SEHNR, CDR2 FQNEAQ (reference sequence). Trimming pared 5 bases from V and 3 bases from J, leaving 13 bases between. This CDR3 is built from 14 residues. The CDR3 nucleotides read TGTGCCAGCAGCCCCCAGGGGGGTGAAGAGACCCAGTACTTC. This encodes CASSPQGGEETQYF.

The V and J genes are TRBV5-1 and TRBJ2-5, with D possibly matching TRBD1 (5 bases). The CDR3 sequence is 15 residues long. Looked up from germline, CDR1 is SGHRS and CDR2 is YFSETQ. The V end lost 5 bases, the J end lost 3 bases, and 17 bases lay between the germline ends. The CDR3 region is CASRKNLGHEETQYF. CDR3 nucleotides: TGCGCCAGCAGAAAGAACCTAGGACACGAAGAGACCCAGTACTTC.

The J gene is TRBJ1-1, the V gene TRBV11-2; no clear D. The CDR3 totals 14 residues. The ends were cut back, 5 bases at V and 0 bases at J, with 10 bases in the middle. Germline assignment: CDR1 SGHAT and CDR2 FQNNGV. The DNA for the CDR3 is TGTGCCAGCAGCCCCCGACAATTGAACACTGAAGCTTTCTTT. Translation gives CASSPRQLNTEAFF.

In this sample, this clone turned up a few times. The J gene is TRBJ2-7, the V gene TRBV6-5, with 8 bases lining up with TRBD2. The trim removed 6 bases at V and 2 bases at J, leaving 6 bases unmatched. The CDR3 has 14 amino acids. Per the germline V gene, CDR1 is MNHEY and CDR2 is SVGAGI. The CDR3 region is CASRRTSLAYEQYF. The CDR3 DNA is TGTGCCAGCAGGCGGACTAGCCTGGCCTACGAGCAGTACTTC.

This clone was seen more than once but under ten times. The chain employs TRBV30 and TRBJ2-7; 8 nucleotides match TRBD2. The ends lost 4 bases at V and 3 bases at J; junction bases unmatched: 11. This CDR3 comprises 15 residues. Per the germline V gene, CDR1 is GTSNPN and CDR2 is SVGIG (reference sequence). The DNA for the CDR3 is TGTGCCTGGAAATACGGGAGGGCCGGTGTCTACGAGCAGTACTTC. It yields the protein CAWKYGRAGVYEQYF. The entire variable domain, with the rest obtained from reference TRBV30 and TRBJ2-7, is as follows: SQTIHQWPATLVQPVGSPLSLECTVEGTSNPNLYWYRQAAGRGLQLLFYSVGIGQISSEVPQNLSASRPQDRQFILSSKKLLLSDSGFYLCAWKYGRAGVYEQYFGPGTRLTVT.